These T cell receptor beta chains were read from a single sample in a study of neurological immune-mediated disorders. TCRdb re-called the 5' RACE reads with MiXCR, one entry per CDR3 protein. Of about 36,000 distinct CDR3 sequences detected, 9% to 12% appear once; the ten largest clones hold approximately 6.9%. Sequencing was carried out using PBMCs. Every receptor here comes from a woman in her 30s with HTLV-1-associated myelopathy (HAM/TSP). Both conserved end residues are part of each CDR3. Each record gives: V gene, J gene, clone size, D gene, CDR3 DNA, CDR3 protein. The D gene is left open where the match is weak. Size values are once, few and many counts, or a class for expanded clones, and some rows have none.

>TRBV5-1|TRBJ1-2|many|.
TGCGCCAGCAGCTCCCTTAGGGGGAAGGACTATGGCTACACCTTC
CASSSLRGKDYGYTF
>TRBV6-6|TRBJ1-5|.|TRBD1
TGTGCCAGCAGTTACTCTCGTGGGAGACAGGGGTATAGCAATCAGCCCCAGAATTTT
CASSYSRGRQGYSNQPQNF
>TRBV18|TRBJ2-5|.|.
TGTGCCAGCTCACCACCCCCGACACGGGAGACCCAGTACTTC
CASSPPPTRETQYF
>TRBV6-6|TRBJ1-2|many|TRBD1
TGTGCCAGCAGTTACCTGGGACAGCCAATCGATGGCTACACCTTC
CASSYLGQPIDGYTF
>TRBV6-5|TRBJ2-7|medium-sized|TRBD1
TGTGCCAGCAGTTACGATGGGACAGGGATCTACGAGCAGTACTTC
CASSYDGTGIYEQYF
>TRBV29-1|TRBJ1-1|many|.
TGCAGCGTTGGGGCAGGGGTCGCTTTCTTT
CSVGAGVAFF
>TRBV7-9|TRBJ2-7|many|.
TGTGCCAGCAGCTCGGTGGGATCCGGCTACGAGCAGTACTTC
CASSSVGSGYEQYF
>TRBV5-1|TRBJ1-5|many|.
TGCGCCAGCAGCTTGGACGATTATAGCAATCAGCCCCAGCATTTT
CASSLDDYSNQPQHF
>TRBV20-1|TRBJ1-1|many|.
TGCAGTGCCGGTCGGGGTCGAGGTACGAACACTGAAGCTTTCTTT
CSAGRGRGTNTEAFF
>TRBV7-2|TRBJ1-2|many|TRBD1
TGTGCCAGCAGCCAGCTGCGGACAGGGATCTATGGCTACACCTTC
CASSQLRTGIYGYTF
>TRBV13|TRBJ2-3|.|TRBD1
TGTGCCAGCCCACAGGGGAGTCACTCTAGCACAGATACGCAGTATTTT
CASPQGSHSSTDTQYF
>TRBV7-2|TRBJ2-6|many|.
TGTGCCAGCAGCTTAATTTTTGTGGGGAGCTCTGGGGCCAACGTCCTGACTTTC
CASSLIFVGSSGANVLTF
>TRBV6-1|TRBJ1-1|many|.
TGTGCCAGCAGGAGGGACGGAAACACTGAAGCTTTCTTT
CASRRDGNTEAFF
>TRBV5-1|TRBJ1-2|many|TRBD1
TGCGCCAGCAGCGGACGGGACAGGGGGAGTGACTATGGCTACACCTTC
CASSGRDRGSDYGYTF
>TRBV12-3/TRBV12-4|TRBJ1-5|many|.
TGTGCCAGCAGTAACCACAATCAGCCCCAGCATTTT
CASSNHNQPQHF
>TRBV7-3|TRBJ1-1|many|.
TGTGCCAGCAGCTTTCGGATGAACACTGAAGCTTTCTTT
CASSFRMNTEAFF
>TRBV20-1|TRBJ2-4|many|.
TGCAGTGCTGGGAAAGGGGATTACAAAAACATTCAGTACTTC
CSAGKGDYKNIQYF
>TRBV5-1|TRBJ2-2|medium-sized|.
TGCGCCAGCAGCCTCGGAACCGTAGCGGCTGGGGAGCTGTTTTTT
CASSLGTVAAGELFF